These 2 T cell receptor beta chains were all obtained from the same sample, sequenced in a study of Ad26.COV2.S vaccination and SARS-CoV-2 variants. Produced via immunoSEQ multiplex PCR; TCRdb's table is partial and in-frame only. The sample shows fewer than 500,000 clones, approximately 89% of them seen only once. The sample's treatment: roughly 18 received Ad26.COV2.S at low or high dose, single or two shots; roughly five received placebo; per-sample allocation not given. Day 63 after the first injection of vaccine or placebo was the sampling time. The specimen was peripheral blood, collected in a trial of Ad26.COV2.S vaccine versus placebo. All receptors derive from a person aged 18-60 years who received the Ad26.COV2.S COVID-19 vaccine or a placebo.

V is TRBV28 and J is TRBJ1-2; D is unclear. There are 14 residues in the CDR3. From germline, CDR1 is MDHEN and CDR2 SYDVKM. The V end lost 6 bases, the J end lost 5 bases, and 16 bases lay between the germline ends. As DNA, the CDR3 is TGTGCCAGCAGCTCTATGACTACGGGGTATGGCTACACCTTC. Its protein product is CASSSMTTGYGYTF.

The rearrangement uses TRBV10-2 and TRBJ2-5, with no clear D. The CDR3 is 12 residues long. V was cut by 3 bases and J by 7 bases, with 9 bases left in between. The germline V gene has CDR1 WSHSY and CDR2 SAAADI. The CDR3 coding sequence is TGCGCCAGCAGTGAAAGGGTCGGGACCCAGTACTTC. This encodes CASSERVGTQYF.